This T cell receptor beta chain appears in the sequencing data of a study of molecular identifiers for immune sequencing clone quantification. Whole-study context: For replicates, RNA isolated from roughly 20,000 or 100,000 naive CD8 cells was divided into five portions, of which four were sequenced.

From germline, CDR1 is SGHAT and CDR2 FQNNGV. V was cut by 5 bases and J by 3 bases, with 14 bases left in between. This CDR3 has 14 residues. Study results and limitations: Clones that had above 20 RNA copies took up over 99% of effector molecules but under 1% in naive cells.

Sorting captured naive CD8 T cells as CD8+CD4-CCR7+CD45RA+. Bulk TCR libraries used previously described methods and listed TCR primers. TCRdb re-called the PCR reads through MiXCR, storing one row per CDR3 protein. The sample carries over 300,000 distinct CDR3 sequences, roughly 23% recorded once. For this clonotype: The antigen is undetermined.

This receptor was identified in a human donor in good health. Some libraries in this study had Jurkat cell RNA spiked in. V and J are TRBV11-2 and TRBJ2-7; no reliable D call. The material sequenced was naive CD8+ T cells from blood, with Jurkat cell RNA spiked in. Subset indicated: FACS-sorted CD8+CD4-CCR7+CD45RA+ naive T cells. CDR3 sequence: CASSRYGPNYEQYF. Written as DNA, the CDR3 is TGTGCCAGCAGCCGATATGGGCCGAACTACGAGCAGTACTTC.